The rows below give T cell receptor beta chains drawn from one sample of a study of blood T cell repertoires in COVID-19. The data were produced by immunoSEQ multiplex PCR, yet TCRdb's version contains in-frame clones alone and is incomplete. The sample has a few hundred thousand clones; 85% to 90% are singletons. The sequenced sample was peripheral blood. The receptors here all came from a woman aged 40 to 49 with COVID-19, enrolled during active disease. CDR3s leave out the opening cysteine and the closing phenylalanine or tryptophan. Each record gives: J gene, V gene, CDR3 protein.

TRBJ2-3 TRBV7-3 ASSLKPRGGAGGSTDTQY
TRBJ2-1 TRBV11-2 AWGGNEQF
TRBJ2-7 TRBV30 AWTRAGAYEQY
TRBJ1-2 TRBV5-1 ASSPQDRDGYT
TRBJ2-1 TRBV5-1 ASSLTNNEQF
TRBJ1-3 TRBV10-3 AISGPDRGWSGNTIY
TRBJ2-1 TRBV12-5 ASGPAGGRYEQF
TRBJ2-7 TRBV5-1 ASSPSDIYEQY
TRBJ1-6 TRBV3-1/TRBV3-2 ASSQDLGSGSPLH
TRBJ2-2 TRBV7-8 ASRPGTGETGELF
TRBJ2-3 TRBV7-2 ASSFLTSGGRADTQY
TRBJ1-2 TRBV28 ASSAPGGSNYGYT
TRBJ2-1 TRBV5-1 ASSRLAGGNEQF
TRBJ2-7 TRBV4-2 ASSRDSSSYEQY
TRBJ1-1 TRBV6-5 ASSSRQRIEAF
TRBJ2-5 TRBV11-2 ASSASGGGTQY
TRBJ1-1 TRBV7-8 ASSLVGGFNEAF
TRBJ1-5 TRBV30 AWSRTGQGGNQPQH
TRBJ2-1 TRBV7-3 ASSLRGRAIDEQF
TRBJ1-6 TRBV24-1 ATSASTPGSPLH
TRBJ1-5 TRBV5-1 ASRTGANQPQH
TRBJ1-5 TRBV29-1 SVTMTGNSNQPQH
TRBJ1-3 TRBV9 ASSVDDNGNTIY
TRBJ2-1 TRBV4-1 ASSQEAVSTYNEQF
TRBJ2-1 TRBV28 ASKTGRGHERSYNEQF
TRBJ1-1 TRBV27 ASSFWGRGEAEAF
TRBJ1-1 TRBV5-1 ASSSGTGYTEAF
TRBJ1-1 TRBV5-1 ATTNNTEAF
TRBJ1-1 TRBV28 ASSLGGAWEAF
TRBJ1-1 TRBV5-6 ASSVYGVQNTEAF
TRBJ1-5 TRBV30 AWSGRGQDQPQH
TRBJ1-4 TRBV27 ASSWDYHRGDNEKLF
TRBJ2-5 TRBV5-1 ASSLEGSETQY
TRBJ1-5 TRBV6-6 ASSYRQGNQPQH
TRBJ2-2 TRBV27 ASRGTGPTGELF
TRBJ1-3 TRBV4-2 ASSQEGTAGNTIY
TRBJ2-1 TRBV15 ATSRDMSGLLSYNEQF
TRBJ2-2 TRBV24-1 ATSGAQGLNTGELF
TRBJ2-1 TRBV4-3 ASSQDRDWDVEQF
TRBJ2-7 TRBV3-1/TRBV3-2 ASSQGGQGGYEQY
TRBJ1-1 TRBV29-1 SVEVGAEAF
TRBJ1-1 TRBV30 AWSPGWGDTEAF
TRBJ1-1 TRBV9 ASSPREGGGTEAF
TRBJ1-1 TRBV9 ASSVDSRNTEAF
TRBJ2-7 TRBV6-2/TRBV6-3 ASSPGTGDVKY
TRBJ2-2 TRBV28 ASSFSQMIAGGTNTGELF
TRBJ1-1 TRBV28 ASSTRDRVDTEAF
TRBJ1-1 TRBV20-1 SASSASGMDTEAF
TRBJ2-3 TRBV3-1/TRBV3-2 ASSHGGTSDTQY
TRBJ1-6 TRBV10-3 AISESQGARWTLH
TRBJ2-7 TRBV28 ASSSAETGRTEQY